This entry is about one T cell receptor beta chain. Its antigen is currently unknown. At the DNA level, this CDR3 is encoded by other sequences in the same sample as well. Trimming took 2 bases from V and 0 from J; bases not matched to a gene: 3. CDR1 and CDR2 (germline): SGHNT, YYREEE (reference sequence). CDR3 length: 16 amino acids. All donors were Caucasian adults living in Nashville, Tennessee. This sample is drawn from a study of shared clonotypes between healthy human individuals. Whole-study results and caveats: Despite large depth, rarefaction showed incomplete sorted-subset sequencing. Against clonotypes common to all four donors, non-shared ones had lower generation probabilities.

Sequencing used immunoSEQ multiplex PCR; TCRdb keeps in-frame clones, though not all of them. The sample holds some 2.3 million clones, approximately 93% seen once. Sequenced input: naive CD4+ T cells from PBMCs. Subset specified: CD45RA+ positively selected. The chain uses TRBV5-4 and TRBJ2-2, with TRBD2 matching over 8 bases. The receptor comes from a man younger than 35 in good health. Some clones in this sample may be carry-over from other donors' samples. The CDR3 sequence is CASSFGAGANTGELFF. The CDR3 DNA reads TGTGCCAGCAGCTTCGGAGCGGGGGCGAACACCGGGGAGCTGTTTTTT.